This TCR beta chain derives from a study of Tregs in tolerant kidney transplant recipients. TCRdb's table, derived via immunoSEQ multiplex PCR, lists solely in-frame clones and lacks some. This repertoire includes roughly 34,000 clones. This CDR3 has 15 residues. V shed 4 bases and J shed 0 bases, with 10 bases lying between them. CDR1 and CDR2 from the germline V gene are SSHAT and FNYEAQ (reference sequence). Details on this clone: Its target is unknown. Read data end 3 residues before the CDR3 end; the end is taken from the germline J gene.

Study-wide results and limits: Tregs expanded with activated donor B cells seemed most donor-specific. The small number of patients limits these findings pending further validation. Nucleotide sequences could not be compared across some patients' samples due to primer changes.

Unstimulated Tregs (CD4+CD25+CD127-) and CD4+CD25- non-Tregs were sorted from PBMCs. The V gene is TRBV7-7, the J gene TRBJ1-5; weak D call: TRBD1 (6 bases). This clonotype was obtained from a human donor who received a combined kidney and bone marrow transplant. The material was CD8+ T cells from blood, obtained before the transplant. The sequenced CDR3 bases are TGTGCCAGCAGCTCGGACAGATATAGCAATCAGCCC. Translated, it gives CASSSDRYSNQP. The CDR3 as a whole reads CASSSDRYSNQPQHF.